Shown below are 12 T cell receptor beta chains from a single sample sequenced in a study of shared clonotypes between healthy human individuals. Assay: immunoSEQ multiplex PCR; the TCRdb copy retains only in-frame clones and omits some. Of about 2,500,000 clones listed, around nine tenths are singletons. Material for sequencing was naive CD4+ T cells sorted from blood. The subset here: CD45RA+ positively selected. The receptors originated from a man between 18 and 35 years old in good health.

The chain carries TRBV7-3 and TRBJ2-2; tentatively, D is TRBD1 or TRBD2 (5 bases each). Trimming pared 2 bases from V and 1 base from J, leaving 14 bases between. Germline V lookup: CDR1 SGHTA, CDR2 FQGTGA. There are 17 residues in the CDR3. In DNA form, the CDR3 reads TGTGCCAGCAGCTTACGGGACCAAGACAGGAACACCGGGGAGCTGTTTTTT. Protein: CASSLRDQDRNTGELFF.

Of note for this clone: The same CDR3 arises from other DNA sequences in this sample as well. The genes are TRBV10-3 and TRBJ2-7, with D unresolved. CDR1 ENHRY and CDR2 SYGVKD come from the germline V gene. The CDR3 extends over 13 amino acids. V lost 3 bases and J 1 base, leaving 7 bases between the germline ends. For the CDR3, the DNA is TGTGCCATCAGTGAAATAGGGTCCTACGAGCAGTACTTC. Residues: CAISEIGSYEQYF.

This clone was counted once. The gene calls are TRBV7-2 and TRBJ2-3; D is perhaps TRBD1 or TRBD2 (6 bases each). This CDR3 is 14 amino acids long. Germline V gene data show CDR1 as SGHTA and CDR2 as FQGNSA. V lost 2 bases and J 5 bases, leaving 11 bases between the germline ends. CDR3 region: CASSLIGGVDTQYF. CDR3 nucleotides: TGTGCCAGCAGCTTAATCGGGGGCGTAGATACGCAGTATTTT.

V is TRBV5-4 and J is TRBJ2-7, with 12 bases lining up with TRBD1. Germline CDR1 SGHNT, CDR2 YYREEE (reference sequence). The trim removed 5 bases at V and 6 bases at J, leaving 6 bases unmatched. This CDR3 has 14 residues. The CDR3 sequence: CASSPRDRGREQYF. The CDR3 coding sequence is TGTGCCAGCAGTCCCCGGGACAGGGGGCGCGAGCAGTACTTC.

The rearrangement joins TRBV5-1 to TRBJ1-2; D uncertain. The CDR3 has 15 amino acids. Germline lookup yields CDR1 SGHRS and CDR2 YFSETQ. The V end lost 4 bases, the J end lost 4 bases, and 17 bases lay between the germline ends. The CDR3 bases are TGCGCCAGCAGCCTTGGTAACGGGTTCACCTATGGCTACACCTTC. The encoded protein is CASSLGNGFTYGYTF. Filled out from reference TRBV5-1 and TRBJ1-2, the complete variable domain reads KAGVTQTPRYLIKTRGQQVTLSCSPISGHRSVSWYQQTPGQGLQFLFEYFSETQRNKGNFPGRFSGRQFSNSRSEMNVSTLELGDSALYLCASSLGNGFTYGYTFGSGTRLTVV.

The gene calls are TRBV6-5 and TRBJ1-2; D is ambiguous. V lost 2 bases to trimming and J lost 0 bases, with 7 bases between them. The germline V gene encodes CDR1 MNHEY and CDR2 SVGAGI. The CDR3 length is 14 residues. The chain's CDR3 is CASSYDGTNYGYTF. The CDR3 nucleotides read TGTGCCAGCAGTTACGACGGGACTAACTATGGCTACACCTTC.

This rearrangement joins TRBV6-5 to TRBJ1-6; 7 positions agree with TRBD1. V shed 6 bases and J 7 bases; nucleotides not matched to a gene: 9. CDR3 size: 15 residues. The germline gives CDR1 MNHEY, CDR2 SVGAGI. CDR3 loop: CASSRGQEGNSPLHF. In nucleotides, the CDR3 is TGTGCCAGCAGCCGCGGACAGGAGGGGAATTCACCCCTCCACTTT.

The chain joins TRBV28 to TRBJ2-7; D gene unclear. The CDR3 length is 10 residues. Germline V gene sequence: CDR1 MDHEN, CDR2 SYDVKM. Trimming pared 6 bases from V and 4 bases from J, leaving 4 bases between. Written as DNA, the CDR3 is TGTGCCAGCAGCAAGTACGAGCAGTACTTC. Translated, it gives CASSKYEQYF.

The chain recombines TRBV7-2 with TRBJ2-2, with 8 bases matching TRBD2. Germline CDR1 SGHTA, CDR2 FQGNSA. After removal of 5 bases from V and 7 bases from J, the junction contained 9 bases not matched to a gene. This CDR3 is built from 15 residues. The CDR3 loop is CASSTQLAAGGELFF. For the CDR3, the DNA is TGTGCCAGCAGCACCCAACTAGCGGCGGGCGGGGAGCTGTTTTTT. The entire variable domain, with the rest obtained from reference TRBV7-2 and TRBJ2-2, is as follows: GAGVSQSPSNKVTEKGKDVELRCDPISGHTALYWYRQSLGQGLEFLIYFQGNSAPDKSGLPSDRFSAERTGGSVSTLTIQRTQQEDSAVYLCASSTQLAAGGELFFGEGSRLTVL.

This clone was seen a single time. Within the sample, other DNA sequences also encode this same CDR3. The chain employs TRBV5-1 and TRBJ2-5; TRBD1 matches at 10 bases. Germline CDR1 reads SGHRS; CDR2 reads YFSETQ. The CDR3 spans 15 residues. Trimming removed 2 bases from V and 2 bases from J; junction bases left unmatched: 3. The CDR3 sequence: CASSFSGQGQETQYF. Written as DNA, the CDR3 is TGCGCCAGCAGCTTCTCGGGACAGGGGCAAGAGACCCAGTACTTC.

This chain joins TRBV11-2 and TRBJ2-5; 7 positions agree with TRBD2. Trimming took 1 base from V and 5 from J; bases not matched to a gene: 4. CDR3 length equals 14 residues. Germline CDR1 and CDR2: SGHAT and FQNNGV. The CDR3 coding sequence is TGTGCCAGCAGCTTAGTTCGGGGGGACGAGACCCAGTACTTC. Translated, it gives CASSLVRGDETQYF.

V and J are TRBV5-4 and TRBJ1-3; no reliable D call. The CDR3 consists of 15 residues. Looked up from germline, CDR1 is SGHNT and CDR2 is YYREEE (reference sequence). V was pared by 1 base and J by 0 bases, with 8 bases between. The DNA for the CDR3 is TGTGCCAGCAGCTTGAGCGGGGTCTCTGGAAACACCATATATTTT. Its translation: CASSLSGVSGNTIYF.